The sequence of this T cell receptor beta chain was determined in a study of T cells in Graves' hyperthyroidism and ophthalmopathy. Regions amplified from RNA transcripts were the TCR beta CDR3 regions. The HTBI primer set drove a first-round RT-PCR of the TCR CDR3. TCRdb reprocessed the multiplex PCR reads with MiXCR, giving one entry per CDR3 protein. The table lists about 500,000 distinct CDR3 sequences, 40% to 50% of them singletons. This clonotype was recorded a few times. CDR3 length: 15 residues. V was shortened by 5 bases and J by 3 bases, with 17 bases between the two germline ends. Germline loops: CDR1 SEHNR, CDR2 FQNEAQ (reference sequence).

The chain couples TRBV7-9 to TRBJ2-7; a weak D match, TRBD1 (6 bases). Sequences were obtained from peripheral blood or thyroid tissue (not recorded which). The sequence was collected from an adult woman with Graves' disease, either hyperthyroidism or ophthalmopathy (not recorded which). The CDR3 coding sequence is TGTGCCAGCAGCACAGGGACCTACACCCACTACGAGCAGTACTTC. It specifies CASSTGTYTHYEQYF.